Listed below are T cell receptor beta chains from one sample, sequenced in a study of cytotoxic CD8 clonotypes in ibrutinib-treated CLL. The table came from immunoSEQ multiplex PCR; TCRdb's copy has only in-frame clones and leaves some out. The sample holds over 120,000 clones; more than 70% are singletons and the top ten take less than 8.5%. Specimen: PBMCs, collected after 36 months of ibrutinib treatment. These receptors originate from a human donor with chronic lymphocytic leukemia. Each CDR3 is given with its conserved first and last residue. The D gene is left open where the match is weak. Only part of the rows carry a size: once, few, many, or a class if the clone is expanded.

clone_size: once
d_call: TRBD2
j_call: TRBJ2-1
v_call: TRBV19
cdr3_aa: CATGTSGIVGKSYNEQFF
cdr3_nt: TGTGCCACTGGGACTAGCGGGATTGTCGGGAAGTCCTACAATGAGCAGTTCTTC

clone_size: -
d_call: -
j_call: TRBJ1-3
v_call: TRBV7-9
cdr3_aa: CASSLTQGGGNTIYF
cdr3_nt: TGTGCCAGCAGCTTAACACAGGGTGGTGGAAACACCATATATTTT

clone_size: -
d_call: -
j_call: TRBJ1-3
v_call: TRBV6-1
cdr3_aa: CASSRALSGNTIYF
cdr3_nt: TGTGCCAGCAGTAGGGCCCTCTCTGGAAACACCATATATTTT

clone_size: -
d_call: -
j_call: TRBJ1-2
v_call: TRBV2
cdr3_aa: CASRDSTGFGYTF
cdr3_nt: TGTGCCAGCAGGGACTCTACAGGGTTTGGCTACACCTTC

clone_size: -
d_call: -
j_call: TRBJ1-5
v_call: TRBV29-1
cdr3_aa: CSVDRPLLGNQPQHF
cdr3_nt: TGCAGCGTTGACCGGCCGCTCTTGGGGAATCAGCCCCAGCATTTT

clone_size: many
d_call: -
j_call: TRBJ2-2
v_call: TRBV6-4
cdr3_aa: CASSTGSTGELFF
cdr3_nt: TGTGCCAGCAGCACAGGGTCCACCGGGGAGCTGTTTTTT

clone_size: -
d_call: -
j_call: TRBJ2-1
v_call: TRBV6-6
cdr3_aa: CATQPLGSSYNEQFF
cdr3_nt: TGTGCCACGCAGCCATTGGGAAGCTCCTACAATGAGCAGTTCTTC

clone_size: -
d_call: -
j_call: TRBJ1-4
v_call: TRBV11-2
cdr3_aa: CASSLSRVTEKLFF
cdr3_nt: TGTGCCAGCAGCCTTTCGCGGGTTACTGAAAAACTGTTTTTT

clone_size: -
d_call: TRBD2
j_call: TRBJ2-3
v_call: TRBV10-3
cdr3_aa: CASSFLTSGRRGTDTQYF
cdr3_nt: TGTGCCAGCAGTTTTCTTACTAGCGGGAGAAGGGGTACAGATACGCAGTATTTT

clone_size: -
d_call: TRBD1
j_call: TRBJ2-5
v_call: TRBV28
cdr3_aa: CASSGTGGGETQYF
cdr3_nt: TGTGCCAGCAGCGGGACAGGGGGAGGCGAGACCCAGTACTTC

clone_size: few
d_call: -
j_call: TRBJ2-7
v_call: TRBV1
cdr3_aa: CTSSQPDGGGMVEQYF
cdr3_nt: TGCACCAGCAGCCAGCCCGACGGCGGCGGGATGGTCGAGCAGTACTTC

clone_size: -
d_call: TRBD2
j_call: TRBJ2-3
v_call: TRBV30
cdr3_aa: CAAVAGVTDTQYF
cdr3_nt: TGTGCCGCTGTAGCGGGGGTCACAGATACGCAGTATTTT

clone_size: -
d_call: -
j_call: TRBJ1-6
v_call: TRBV10-3
cdr3_aa: CAIRGVADSPLHF
cdr3_nt: TGTGCCATCAGGGGGGTCGCGGATTCACCCCTCCACTTT

clone_size: once
d_call: -
j_call: TRBJ1-3
v_call: TRBV18
cdr3_aa: CASSPRTASGNTIYF
cdr3_nt: TGTGCCAGCTCACCTCGGACGGCCTCTGGAAACACCATATATTTT

clone_size: -
d_call: TRBD2
j_call: TRBJ2-1
v_call: TRBV4-1
cdr3_aa: CASSLAGAFYNEQFF
cdr3_nt: TGCGCCAGCAGCCTAGCGGGGGCCTTCTACAATGAGCAGTTCTTC

clone_size: -
d_call: -
j_call: TRBJ1-6
v_call: TRBV2
cdr3_aa: CASTAARVALHF
cdr3_nt: TGTGCCAGCACGGCGGCCAGGGTGGCCCTCCACTTT

clone_size: -
d_call: -
j_call: TRBJ2-1
v_call: TRBV6-4
cdr3_aa: CASNRDGLIYSSYNEQFF
cdr3_nt: TGTGCCAGCAATCGGGACGGACTTATTTATAGCTCCTACAATGAGCAGTTCTTC

clone_size: -
d_call: -
j_call: TRBJ1-2
v_call: TRBV11-2
cdr3_aa: CASSANRIYGYTF
cdr3_nt: TGTGCCAGCAGCGCGAATCGGATCTATGGCTACACCTTC

clone_size: -
d_call: -
j_call: TRBJ1-3
v_call: TRBV5-4
cdr3_aa: CASSPGPTRGTGNTIYF
cdr3_nt: TGTGCCAGCAGCCCCGGGCCAACCCGAGGGACTGGAAACACCATATATTTT

clone_size: few
d_call: TRBD1
j_call: TRBJ1-1
v_call: TRBV18
cdr3_aa: CASSPPGGTGLEAFF
cdr3_nt: TGTGCCAGCTCACCACCGGGTGGGACAGGCCTCGAAGCTTTCTTT

clone_size: -
d_call: TRBD1
j_call: TRBJ2-7
v_call: TRBV7-9
cdr3_aa: CASRPGQGYEQYF
cdr3_nt: TGTGCCAGCAGACCGGGACAGGGCTACGAGCAGTACTTC

clone_size: -
d_call: -
j_call: TRBJ1-2
v_call: TRBV5-1
cdr3_aa: CASSPELPYGYTF
cdr3_nt: TGCGCCAGCAGCCCCGAACTACCCTACGGCTACACCTTC

clone_size: -
d_call: TRBD1
j_call: TRBJ1-2
v_call: TRBV11-2
cdr3_aa: CASSWGGTAYGYTF
cdr3_nt: TGTGCCAGCAGCTGGGGAGGGACAGCCTATGGCTACACCTTC

clone_size: -
d_call: TRBD2
j_call: TRBJ2-3
v_call: TRBV10-3
cdr3_aa: CAITRLAGDTQYF
cdr3_nt: TGTGCCATCACAAGACTAGCGGGAGATACGCAGTATTTT

clone_size: -
d_call: TRBD1
j_call: TRBJ1-1
v_call: TRBV27
cdr3_aa: CASSLQGVNTEAFF
cdr3_nt: TGTGCCAGCAGTTTGCAGGGGGTGAACACTGAAGCTTTCTTT

clone_size: -
d_call: -
j_call: TRBJ2-2
v_call: TRBV29-1
cdr3_aa: CSVEAVGIGAGELFF
cdr3_nt: TGCAGCGTTGAAGCCGTAGGGATTGGTGCCGGGGAGCTGTTTTTT

clone_size: -
d_call: -
j_call: TRBJ2-7
v_call: TRBV5-1
cdr3_aa: CASSEGSDEQYF
cdr3_nt: TGCGCCAGCAGCGAGGGCAGTGACGAGCAGTACTTC

clone_size: -
d_call: -
j_call: TRBJ2-2
v_call: TRBV18
cdr3_aa: CASSPYQSSLPGELFF
cdr3_nt: TGTGCCAGCTCACCCTACCAGAGTTCGTTGCCCGGGGAGCTGTTTTTT

clone_size: -
d_call: TRBD2
j_call: TRBJ2-1
v_call: TRBV5-1
cdr3_aa: CASRLASHNEQFF
cdr3_nt: TGCGCCAGCAGACTAGCGTCCCACAATGAGCAGTTCTTC

clone_size: -
d_call: TRBD2
j_call: TRBJ2-2
v_call: TRBV11-3
cdr3_aa: CASSTWIPGLNTGELFF
cdr3_nt: TGTGCCAGCAGCACTTGGATACCGGGACTAAACACCGGGGAGCTGTTTTTT

clone_size: -
d_call: -
j_call: TRBJ1-1
v_call: TRBV7-6
cdr3_aa: CASSPTERPTGPMF
cdr3_nt: TGTGCCAGCAGCCCTACAGAGAGGCCGACGGGACCGATGTTT

clone_size: -
d_call: TRBD1
j_call: TRBJ1-4
v_call: TRBV10-3
cdr3_aa: CAIADRGEGYEKLFF
cdr3_nt: TGTGCCATAGCGGACAGGGGGGAAGGTTACGAAAAACTGTTTTTT

clone_size: -
d_call: -
j_call: TRBJ1-4
v_call: TRBV5-1
cdr3_aa: CASSLAPGGTNEKLFF
cdr3_nt: TGCGCCAGCAGCTTGGCGCCCGGGGGAACTAATGAAAAACTGTTTTTT

clone_size: -
d_call: TRBD2
j_call: TRBJ2-7
v_call: TRBV9
cdr3_aa: CASSVAPEASGFYEQYF
cdr3_nt: TGTGCCAGCAGCGTAGCCCCGGAGGCTAGCGGATTCTACGAGCAGTACTTC

clone_size: -
d_call: -
j_call: TRBJ1-3
v_call: TRBV6-6
cdr3_aa: CASSTTTRGNTIYF
cdr3_nt: TGTGCCAGCAGTACAACCACTAGGGGAAACACCATATATTTT

clone_size: -
d_call: -
j_call: TRBJ2-5
v_call: TRBV20-1
cdr3_aa: CSAQRETQYF
cdr3_nt: TGCAGTGCTCAAAGAGAGACCCAGTACTTC

clone_size: once
d_call: TRBD2
j_call: TRBJ2-7
v_call: TRBV7-2
cdr3_aa: CASSLRTSGGSSYEQYF
cdr3_nt: TGTGCCAGCAGCTTAAGGACTAGCGGGGGGAGCTCCTACGAGCAGTACTTC

clone_size: -
d_call: -
j_call: TRBJ1-2
v_call: TRBV28
cdr3_aa: CAIKGVTVYGYTF
cdr3_nt: TGTGCTATCAAGGGGGTAACGGTCTATGGCTACACCTTC

clone_size: -
d_call: -
j_call: TRBJ2-2
v_call: TRBV9
cdr3_aa: CASSLLFHTGELFF
cdr3_nt: TGTGCCAGCAGCCTATTGTTTCACACCGGGGAGCTGTTTTTT

clone_size: -
d_call: -
j_call: TRBJ2-5
v_call: TRBV6-5
cdr3_aa: CASSRTGTLQETQYF
cdr3_nt: TGTGCCAGCAGTAGAACCGGGACTCTCCAAGAGACCCAGTACTTC

clone_size: -
d_call: -
j_call: TRBJ2-3
v_call: TRBV10-1
cdr3_aa: CASSFVDADTQYF
cdr3_nt: TGCGCCAGCAGCTTTGTAGACGCAGATACGCAGTATTTT

clone_size: few
d_call: -
j_call: TRBJ2-7
v_call: TRBV27
cdr3_aa: CASSLSKTHEQYF
cdr3_nt: TGTGCCAGCAGTTTATCGAAAACCCACGAGCAGTACTTC

clone_size: -
d_call: -
j_call: TRBJ1-1
v_call: TRBV29-1
cdr3_aa: CSVERAIGMNTEAFF
cdr3_nt: TGCAGCGTTGAGAGAGCGATAGGAATGAACACTGAAGCTTTCTTT

clone_size: -
d_call: -
j_call: TRBJ1-1
v_call: TRBV4-1
cdr3_aa: CASSQEGRVAEAFF
cdr3_nt: TGCGCCAGCAGCCAAGAAGGAAGGGTCGCCGAAGCTTTCTTT

clone_size: -
d_call: -
j_call: TRBJ1-4
v_call: TRBV19
cdr3_aa: CASTNLGTATNEKLFF
cdr3_nt: TGTGCCAGTACCAATCTCGGGACTGCAACTAATGAAAAACTGTTTTTT

clone_size: -
d_call: TRBD2
j_call: TRBJ2-1
v_call: TRBV2
cdr3_aa: CASRAGTISYNEQFF
cdr3_nt: TGTGCCAGCAGGGCAGGGACTATCTCCTACAATGAGCAGTTCTTC

clone_size: -
d_call: -
j_call: TRBJ2-1
v_call: TRBV13
cdr3_aa: CASSLLSDNEQFF
cdr3_nt: TGTGCCAGCAGCTTATTATCCGACAATGAGCAGTTCTTC

clone_size: few
d_call: TRBD1
j_call: TRBJ2-7
v_call: TRBV27
cdr3_aa: CASSLSRSGQSEQYF
cdr3_nt: TGTGCCAGCAGTTTATCCAGATCGGGACAGTCCGAGCAGTACTTC

clone_size: -
d_call: TRBD1
j_call: TRBJ2-7
v_call: TRBV18
cdr3_aa: CASSALPGQRSYEQYF
cdr3_nt: TGTGCCAGCTCAGCCCTCCCGGGACAGCGATCCTACGAGCAGTACTTC

clone_size: -
d_call: -
j_call: TRBJ2-5
v_call: TRBV28
cdr3_aa: CASSLSLGQETQYF
cdr3_nt: TGTGCCAGCAGTTTATCCCTGGGCCAAGAGACCCAGTACTTC

clone_size: few
d_call: -
j_call: TRBJ1-2
v_call: TRBV18
cdr3_aa: CASSPQRDNYGYTF
cdr3_nt: TGTGCCAGCTCACCACAACGGGATAACTATGGCTACACCTTC

clone_size: few
d_call: TRBD1
j_call: TRBJ1-2
v_call: TRBV19
cdr3_aa: CASTPDRNYGYTF
cdr3_nt: TGTGCCAGTACCCCGGACAGGAACTATGGCTACACCTTC

clone_size: -
d_call: -
j_call: TRBJ1-2
v_call: TRBV28
cdr3_aa: CASKNNRGGQSIYGYTF
cdr3_nt: TGTGCCAGCAAAAACAATAGGGGGGGCCAGAGTATTTATGGCTACACCTTC

clone_size: -
d_call: TRBD1
j_call: TRBJ1-5
v_call: TRBV10-3
cdr3_aa: CATALDRGGQPQHF
cdr3_nt: TGTGCCACCGCCCTTGACAGGGGGGGCCAGCCCCAGCATTTT

clone_size: -
d_call: -
j_call: TRBJ2-7
v_call: TRBV5-6
cdr3_aa: CASSLLGRSYEQYF
cdr3_nt: TGTGCCAGCAGCTTGCTGGGACGGTCCTACGAGCAGTACTTC